This entry features one T cell receptor beta chain sequence. At the DNA level, this CDR3 is encoded by other sequences in the same sample as well. These data are taken from a study of OX40 agonist ivuxolimab in advanced cancers. Overall study: The drug used for patients, ivuxolimab, was an agonistic anti-OX40 (CD134) antibody.

Generated by immunoSEQ multiplex PCR, the TCRdb table keeps only in-frame clones and is missing some. Of 60,000 to 90,000 clones in the sample, more than 75% are singletons; the top ten hold roughly 0.38%. CDR3 length: 14 amino acids. The ends were cut back, 3 bases at V and 1 base at J, with 9 bases in the middle. Germline CDR1 and CDR2: KGHSH and LQKENI. The chain carries TRBV18 and TRBJ1-1; tentatively, D is TRBD1 (6 bases). The TCR comes from an adult with an advanced solid tumor such as melanoma, head and neck, liver or kidney cancer. The sample consisted of CD4+ or CD8+ T cells sorted from blood, taken in a trial of the OX40 agonist ivuxolimab. In DNA, the CDR3 is TGTGCCAGCTCACCGGGGGGCCCGAACACTGAAGCTTTCTTT. Translating it yields CASSPGGPNTEAFF.